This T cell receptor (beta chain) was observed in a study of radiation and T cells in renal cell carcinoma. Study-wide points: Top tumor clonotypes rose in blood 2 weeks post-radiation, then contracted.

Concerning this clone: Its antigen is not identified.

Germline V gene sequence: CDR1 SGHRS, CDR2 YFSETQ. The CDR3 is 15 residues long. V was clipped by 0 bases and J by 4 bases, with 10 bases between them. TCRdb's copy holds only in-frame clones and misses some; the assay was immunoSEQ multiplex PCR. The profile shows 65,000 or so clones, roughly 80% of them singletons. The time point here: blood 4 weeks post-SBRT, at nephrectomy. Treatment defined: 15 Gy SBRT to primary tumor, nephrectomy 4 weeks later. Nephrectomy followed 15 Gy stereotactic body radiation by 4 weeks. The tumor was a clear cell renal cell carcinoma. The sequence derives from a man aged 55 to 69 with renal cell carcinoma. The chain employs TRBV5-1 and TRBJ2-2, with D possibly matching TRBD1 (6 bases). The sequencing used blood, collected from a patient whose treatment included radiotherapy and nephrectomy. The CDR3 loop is CASSLEQGATGELFF. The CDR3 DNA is TGCGCCAGCAGCTTGGAACAGGGAGCCACCGGGGAGCTGTTTTTT.